The rows below give T cell receptor beta chains drawn from one sample of a study of cytomegalovirus exposure and HLA in healthy donors. Sequenced by immunoSEQ multiplex PCR; TCRdb stores in-frame clones only, minus some. Among 120,000 or so clones listed, around 90% were seen once. The sample was PBMCs. These receptors were collected from a woman aged 18-30 years in good health and CMV-seronegative. Each CDR3 is given with its conserved first and last residue. A D gene is named only where the DNA matches it firmly. Some rows mark clone size as missing; the rest say once, few, many or name a class of expanded clone.

TRBJ1-5,TRBV6-5,.,once,TGTGCCAGCAGTTACTCGGTCAGGGTCAATCAGCCCCAGCATTTT,CASSYSVRVNQPQHF
TRBJ2-7,TRBV6-1,TRBD2,.,TGTGCCAGCAGTGAAGTTGAGCGGGACTACGAGCAGTACTTC,CASSEVERDYEQYF
TRBJ2-2,TRBV10-3,.,.,TGTGCCATCAGCGTAGTCGCGGGACTGAACACCGGGGAGCTGTTTTTT,CAISVVAGLNTGELFF
TRBJ1-5,TRBV6-5,.,.,TGTGCCAGCAGTTACGGCCCAAATCAGCCCCAGCATTTT,CASSYGPNQPQHF
TRBJ1-1,TRBV29-1,TRBD1,once,TGCAGCGCCGACCCCCCAAGACAGGGTACTGAAGCTTTCTTT,CSADPPRQGTEAFF
TRBJ2-5,TRBV2,TRBD2,.,TGTGCCAGCAGTGAATCCAGCGGGAGGGCCCAGGCCCAGTACTTC,CASSESSGRAQAQYF
TRBJ2-7,TRBV7-9,.,.,TGTGCCAGCAGCTTAGACAGGGTTTCCTACGAGCAGTACTTC,CASSLDRVSYEQYF
TRBJ2-3,TRBV27,.,.,TGTGCCAGCAGTTTCGCGGGCTTCGGCACAGATACGCAGTATTTT,CASSFAGFGTDTQYF
TRBJ1-4,TRBV11-2,.,.,TGTGCCAGCAGCTACCAGGGTGAAAAACTGTTTTTT,CASSYQGEKLFF
TRBJ2-2,TRBV15,TRBD2,.,TGTGCCACCAGCAGTTTGGCGGGAGGCGCGAACACCGGGGAGCTGTTTTTT,CATSSLAGGANTGELFF
TRBJ2-2,TRBV7-7,.,once,TGTGCTAGCAGCTCAGGAAACACCGGGGAGCTGTTTTTT,CASSSGNTGELFF
TRBJ1-2,TRBV29-1,.,.,TGCAGCCCCCTAGAAGGGGGAGGGAATGGCTACACCTTC,CSPLEGGGNGYTF
TRBJ2-7,TRBV7-9,.,.,TGTGCCAGCAGCCCCCCCCTTAAGGAGAACGAGCAGTACTTC,CASSPPLKENEQYF
TRBJ1-2,TRBV4-2,.,.,TGTGCCAGCAGCCAAGAAACTAACAGGGTTCTGGGCTACACCTTC,CASSQETNRVLGYTF
TRBJ2-7,TRBV6-1,TRBD1,.,TGTGCCAGCAGTGAGGGACAGGGGGTAGACGAGCAGTACTTC,CASSEGQGVDEQYF
TRBJ1-3,TRBV27,.,.,TGTGCCAGCAGTTTATTGCCGGTTACTGGAAACACCATATATTTT,CASSLLPVTGNTIYF
TRBJ2-5,TRBV11-3,.,.,TGTGCCAGCAGCTTAGTATTAGGAGGGATTGGAGAGACCCAGTACTTC,CASSLVLGGIGETQYF